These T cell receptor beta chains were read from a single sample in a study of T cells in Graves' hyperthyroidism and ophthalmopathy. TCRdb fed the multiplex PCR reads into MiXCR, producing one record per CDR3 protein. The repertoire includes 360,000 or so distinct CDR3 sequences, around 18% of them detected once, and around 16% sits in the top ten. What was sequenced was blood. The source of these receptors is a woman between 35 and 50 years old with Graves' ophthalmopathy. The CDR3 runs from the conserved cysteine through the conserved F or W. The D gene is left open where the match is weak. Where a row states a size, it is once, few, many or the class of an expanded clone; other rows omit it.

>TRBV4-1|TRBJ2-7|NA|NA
TGCGCCAGCAGCCAAGATTGGCCAGGGAGGCGCGAGCAGTACTTC
CASSQDWPGRREQYF
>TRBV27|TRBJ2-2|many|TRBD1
TGTGCCAGCAGTCACGGGACAGGGTTGGGGACCGGGGAGCTGTTTTTT
CASSHGTGLGTGELFF
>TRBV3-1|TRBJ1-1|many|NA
TGTGCCAGCAGCCAAGCCGGGGGAGTTACTGAAGCTTTCTTT
CASSQAGGVTEAFF
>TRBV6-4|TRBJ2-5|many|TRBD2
TGTGCCAGCAGCGACCCGGGACTAGCGGGAATTACCCTAATGGGACAAGAGACCCAGTACTTC
CASSDPGLAGITLMGQETQYF
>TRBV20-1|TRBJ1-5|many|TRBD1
TGCAGTGCTAGAGCTGGGACAGGGGCTCCAAATCAGCCCCAGCATTTT
CSARAGTGAPNQPQHF
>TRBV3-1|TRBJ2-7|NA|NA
TGTGCCAGCAGCCAAGAGGCGCCCGACGAGCAGTACTTC
CASSQEAPDEQYF
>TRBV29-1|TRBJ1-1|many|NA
TGCAGCGTTGTCGCGGGGCGTGAAGCTTTCTTT
CSVVAGREAFF
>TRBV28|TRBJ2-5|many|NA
TGTGCCAGCAGTTTACTCTCCGAGCGGAACCAAGAGACCCAGTACTTC
CASSLLSERNQETQYF
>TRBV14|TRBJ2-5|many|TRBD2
TGTGCCAGCAGCCCGCTGACTAGCCTAGGTGGGACCCAGTACTTC
CASSPLTSLGGTQYF
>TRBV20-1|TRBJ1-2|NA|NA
TGCAGTGCTAGTACCCGAAACTATGGCTACACCTTC
CSASTRNYGYTF
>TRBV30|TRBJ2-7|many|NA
TGTGCCTGGAGTGTACGACGGGGCTACGAGCAGTACTTC
CAWSVRRGYEQYF
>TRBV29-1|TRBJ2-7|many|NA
TGCAGCGTTGAACACAGCTCCTACGAGCAGTACTTC
CSVEHSSYEQYF
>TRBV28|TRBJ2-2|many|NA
TGTGCCAGCAGTTTCAGCGTCCTCGCGAACACCGGGGAGCTGTTTTTT
CASSFSVLANTGELFF
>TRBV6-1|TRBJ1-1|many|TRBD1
TGTGCCAGCACTGTTACAGGGGCCAGGACTAACACTGAAGCTTTCTTT
CASTVTGARTNTEAFF
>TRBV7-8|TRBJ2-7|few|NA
TGTGCCAGCAGCCCCCCCTTCTTAGCCTACGAGCAGTACTTC
CASSPPFLAYEQYF
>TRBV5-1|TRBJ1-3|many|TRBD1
TGCGCCAGCAGCTTCGGGACAGCGAGCTCTGGAAACACCATATATTTT
CASSFGTASSGNTIYF
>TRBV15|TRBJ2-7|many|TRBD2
TGTGCCACCAGCCGCTCCGGGACTAGCGTGTACGAGCAGTACTTC
CATSRSGTSVYEQYF
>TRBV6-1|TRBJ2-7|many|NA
TGTGCCAGCAGCCCTCATATTGTAGGGGCAGTGGGCGAGCAGTACTTC
CASSPHIVGAVGEQYF
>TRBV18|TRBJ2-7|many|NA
TGTGCCAGCTCACGGGATCCACAGGGCCACGAGCAGTACTTC
CASSRDPQGHEQYF
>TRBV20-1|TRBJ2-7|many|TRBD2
TGCAGTGCTGCGGATCCTAGCGGGCTGGGGGAGCAGTACTTC
CSAADPSGLGEQYF
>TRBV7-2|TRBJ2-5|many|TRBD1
TGTGCCAGCAGCTTAGCGGGGGGGACAGGGAGTATGAAGACCCAGTACTTC
CASSLAGGTGSMKTQYF
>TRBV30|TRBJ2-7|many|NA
TGTGCCTGGAGTAGAGGGTACTCCTACGAGCAGTACTTC
CAWSRGYSYEQYF
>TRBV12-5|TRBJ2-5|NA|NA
TGTGCTAGTGGTTCAGGCGTACAGGGAGAGACCCAGTACTTC
CASGSGVQGETQYF
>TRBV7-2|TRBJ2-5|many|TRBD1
TGTGCCAGCAGCTTCGGGACAGGGGTAGAGATCCAGTACTTC
CASSFGTGVEIQYF
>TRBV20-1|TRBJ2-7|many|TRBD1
TGCAGTGCTATGCCGGGACAGGCTATCGAGCAGTACTTC
CSAMPGQAIEQYF
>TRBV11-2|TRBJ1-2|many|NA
TGTGCCAGCAGCCTTGGTAGGGGGGGCGCAGACGGCTACACCTTC
CASSLGRGGADGYTF
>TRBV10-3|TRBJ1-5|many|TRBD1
TGTGCCATCAGTGAAGGGACAGATCAGCCCCAGCATTTT
CAISEGTDQPQHF
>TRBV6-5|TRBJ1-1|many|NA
TGTGCCAGCAGTTCACTCTTAAACACTGAAGCTTTCTTT
CASSSLLNTEAFF
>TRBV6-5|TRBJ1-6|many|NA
TGTGCCAGCAGTTACGCCCCAGGGTATAATTCACCCCTCCACTTT
CASSYAPGYNSPLHF
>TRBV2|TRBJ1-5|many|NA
TGTGCCAGTACCGTTAGCAATCAGCCCCAGCATTTT
CASTVSNQPQHF
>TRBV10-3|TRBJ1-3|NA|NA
TGTGCCATCGACAGACCAGACAACCAACAGAACACCATATATTTT
CAIDRPDNQQNTIYF
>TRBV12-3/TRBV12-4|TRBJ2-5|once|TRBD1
TGTGCCAGCAGGGTAACCGGGACAGGGCGGTCAGAGACCCAGTACTTC
CASRVTGTGRSETQYF
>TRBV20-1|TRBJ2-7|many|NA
TGCAGTGCTGAAACAGGCTACGAGCAGTACTTC
CSAETGYEQYF
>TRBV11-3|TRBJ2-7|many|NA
TGTGCCAGCAGCTCCGGTCGGGGGTTTGAGCAGTACTTC
CASSSGRGFEQYF
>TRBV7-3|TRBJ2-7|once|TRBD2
TGTGCCAGCAGCTTCCAGCTAGCGGGGGTCGCCCAGCAGTACTTC
CASSFQLAGVAQQYF
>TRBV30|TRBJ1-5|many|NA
TGTGCTCTGGAGAGACAGGGCAATCAGCCCCAGCATTTT
CALERQGNQPQHF
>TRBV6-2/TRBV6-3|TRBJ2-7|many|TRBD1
TGTGCCAGCAGTTACAGGGACAGCCGTTACGAGCAGTACTTC
CASSYRDSRYEQYF
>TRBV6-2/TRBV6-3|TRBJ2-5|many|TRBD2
TGTGCCAGCAGTTGGACTAGCGGACAAGAGACCCAGTACTTC
CASSWTSGQETQYF
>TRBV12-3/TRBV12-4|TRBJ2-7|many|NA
TGTGCCAGCAGTTTTAAGGGGCCCAAATTCTACGAGCAGTACTTC
CASSFKGPKFYEQYF
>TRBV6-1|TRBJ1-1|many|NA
TGTGCCAGCAGCGGGGTAGGTGAAGCTTTCTTT
CASSGVGEAFF
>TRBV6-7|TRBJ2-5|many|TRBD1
TGTGCCAGCAGTTACTCGAGGGGACAGGGGGCGAGGGAGACCCAGTACTTC
CASSYSRGQGARETQYF
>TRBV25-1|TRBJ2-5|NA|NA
TGTGCCAGCAGTGACGATAGCACGGAGACCCAGTACTTC
CASSDDSTETQYF
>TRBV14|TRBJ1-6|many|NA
TGTGCCAGCAGCCCCCGCGGGGAGGGTGGCTCACCCCTCCACTTT
CASSPRGEGGSPLHF
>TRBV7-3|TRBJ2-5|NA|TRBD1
TGTGCCAGCAGCCCTCAGACAGGGGACGAAGAGACCCAGTACTTC
CASSPQTGDEETQYF
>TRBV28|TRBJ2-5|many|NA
TGTGCCAGCACCAGGACTCCTCGGGGGTATCAGACCCAGTACTTC
CASTRTPRGYQTQYF
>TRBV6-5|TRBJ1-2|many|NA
TGTGCCAGCAGTTACTCGACTGGGGGGGCGTTCGATGGCTACACCTTC
CASSYSTGGAFDGYTF
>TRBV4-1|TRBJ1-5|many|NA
TGCGCCAGCAGCCAAGAAGCGTCCTATAGCAATCAGCCCCAGCATTTT
CASSQEASYSNQPQHF
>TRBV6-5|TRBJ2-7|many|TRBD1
TGTGCCAGCAGTTACCGGGGACAGCACTACGAGCAGTACTTC
CASSYRGQHYEQYF
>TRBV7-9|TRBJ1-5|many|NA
TGTGCCAGCAGCTTAGATGCAGTACAGCCCCAGCATTTT
CASSLDAVQPQHF
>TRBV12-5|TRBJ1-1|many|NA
TGTGCTAGTGGTTTGGACAGGGCGACTGAAGCTTTCTTT
CASGLDRATEAFF
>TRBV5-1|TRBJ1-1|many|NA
TGTGCCAGCAGCTTAGCATCGGGGGGAACTGAAGCTTTCTTT
CASSLASGGTEAFF
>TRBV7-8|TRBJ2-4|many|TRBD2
TGTGCCAGCAGCACACCGGGACTAGTGGGCAAAAACATTCAGTACTTC
CASSTPGLVGKNIQYF
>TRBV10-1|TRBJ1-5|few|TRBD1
TGCGCCAGCATAGGGACAGGGGCGAATACAGCGCCCCAGCATTTT
CASIGTGANTAPQHF
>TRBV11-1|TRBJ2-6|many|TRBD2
TGTGCCAGCAGCCTAGCCCTAGCGGGAAGCTCTGGGGCCAACGTCCTGACTTTC
CASSLALAGSSGANVLTF